A selection of T cell receptor beta chains follows, all from one sample in a study of blood T cell repertoires in COVID-19. The table came from immunoSEQ multiplex PCR; TCRdb's copy has only in-frame clones and leaves some out. The data contain under 450,000 clones, about 90% of them singletons. Sequencing was done on a sample of PBMCs or T cells enriched from blood (not recorded which). These receptors came from a man under 40 who had recovered from COVID-19. Each CDR3 is given with its conserved first and last residue. A D gene is named only where the DNA matches it firmly. A row's size may be missing; if present it is once, few, many or a size class.

cdr3_nt cdr3_aa clone_size j_call d_call v_call
TGTGCCAGCAGCTCCCGGGTTAGAGTGGACACTGAAGCTTTCTTT CASSSRVRVDTEAFF NA TRBJ1-1 NA TRBV7-9
TGTGCCAGCTCTCCTAAGGGGGCGGATTACAATGAGCAGTTCTTC CASSPKGADYNEQFF NA TRBJ2-1 TRBD1 TRBV18
TGTGCCAGCAGCTTAAACAATAATTCACCCCTCCACTTT CASSLNNNSPLHF NA TRBJ1-6 NA TRBV11-3
TGTGCCAGCAGCGTAGGAGCGGGGGGAGGCAATGAGCAGTTCTTC CASSVGAGGGNEQFF NA TRBJ2-1 TRBD2 TRBV9
TGTGCCAGTAGTATAGTTCTCCCTCCTTTAGCGGGGGGGCAAGATACGCAGTATTTT CASSIVLPPLAGGQDTQYF once TRBJ2-3 TRBD2 TRBV19
TGTGCCAGCATCCAGAGACAGGATCAGCCCCAGCATTTT CASIQRQDQPQHF NA TRBJ1-5 NA TRBV6-5
TGTGCCAGCAGCTTGAGGGAGGAGGAAAAACTGTTTTTT CASSLREEEKLFF NA TRBJ1-4 NA TRBV5-6
TGTGCCAGCAGCCCCCCCGGGGTGACTGAAGCTTTCTTT CASSPPGVTEAFF NA TRBJ1-1 NA TRBV7-9
TGCGCCAGCAGCCCGACACACAACTATGGCTACACCTTC CASSPTHNYGYTF NA TRBJ1-2 NA TRBV5-1
TGTGCCAGTATCCCCGGGACAGGCTACACCGGGGAGCTGTTTTTT CASIPGTGYTGELFF NA TRBJ2-2 TRBD1 TRBV19
TGTGCCAGCAGTTACTCGAGGGTGCGGGGGCGAGCGTTAACTGAAGCTTTCTTT CASSYSRVRGRALTEAFF NA TRBJ1-1 NA TRBV6-2/TRBV6-3
TGTGCCAGCAGCTTGGGCAGCGACACTGAAGCTTTCTTT CASSLGSDTEAFF NA TRBJ1-1 NA TRBV5-4
TGTGCCAGCAGCGGGCGTCTGACAGGGGTCTATAATTCACCCCTCCACTTT CASSGRLTGVYNSPLHF NA TRBJ1-6 TRBD1 TRBV7-2
TGTGCCAGCAGCTTATATGTGGGGCGTACAGGGGTAGTCGAGCAGTACTTC CASSLYVGRTGVVEQYF NA TRBJ2-7 TRBD1 TRBV7-9
TGTGCCGGGGGCACTAGCGGGGGGTTCGATGAGCAGTTCTTC CAGGTSGGFDEQFF NA TRBJ2-1 TRBD2 TRBV30
TGTGCCAGTAGTCAGGGACAGGGGTATAGCAATCAGCCCCAGCATTTT CASSQGQGYSNQPQHF NA TRBJ1-5 TRBD1 TRBV19
TGTGCCAGCAGCGTAGCCGGGACAAAAGGGAATGAGCAGTTCTTC CASSVAGTKGNEQFF NA TRBJ2-1 NA TRBV9
TGTGCCAGCAGTTTAAGCCGACAGGGGGGGCTTACTGGGGCCAACGTCCTGACTTTC CASSLSRQGGLTGANVLTF NA TRBJ2-6 TRBD1 TRBV27
TGTGCCAGCAGTTATGGGGCGGAGAGTGCTGCGGCTTTCTTT CASSYGAESAAAFF NA TRBJ1-1 NA TRBV6-6
TGTGCCAGCAGCTTTAAGCGGACCACAGATACGCAGTATTTT CASSFKRTTDTQYF NA TRBJ2-3 NA TRBV5-6
TGTGCCAGCAGTTACTCGACAAGGACATCGAACACTGAAGCTTTCTTT CASSYSTRTSNTEAFF NA TRBJ1-1 NA TRBV6-5
TGTGCCAGCAGCCCTGGTGGGACAGGAGCTGGCTACACCTTC CASSPGGTGAGYTF NA TRBJ1-2 TRBD1 TRBV5-4
TGTGCCAGCTCACCCACAGGGCCGTCGGGGAGAGATACGCAGTATTTT CASSPTGPSGRDTQYF NA TRBJ2-3 NA TRBV18
TGTGCCAGCAGCGACGTAGCGGGGAGGGCAGATACGCAGTATTTT CASSDVAGRADTQYF NA TRBJ2-3 TRBD2 TRBV6-4
TGCGCCAGCAGCTTGGGCGGAACCCTCTACGAGCAGTACTTC CASSLGGTLYEQYF NA TRBJ2-7 NA TRBV5-1
TGTGCCAGCAGCGTCATACCAGGGGGCACTGAAGCTTTCTTT CASSVIPGGTEAFF NA TRBJ1-1 TRBD1 TRBV3-1/TRBV3-2
TGTGCCAGCAGTGACGAGGGCTCCAGAAATACGCAGTATTTT CASSDEGSRNTQYF NA TRBJ2-3 NA TRBV6-4
TGTGCCAGCAGTTACTCGAACACGATCTCTGGAAACACCATATATTTT CASSYSNTISGNTIYF once TRBJ1-3 NA TRBV6-5
TGCGCCAGCACGACAGAGAACACCGGGGAGCTGTTTTTT CASTTENTGELFF once TRBJ2-2 NA TRBV5-1
TGTGCTAGTGGTTTCACGGGAGGCACCATATATTTT CASGFTGGTIYF NA TRBJ1-3 NA TRBV12-5
TGTGCCAGTCGACAGGGGGCGACTGAAAAACTGTTTTTT CASRQGATEKLFF NA TRBJ1-4 TRBD1 TRBV19
TGTGCCAGCAGCTCACAGGGGAACACTGAAGCTTTCTTT CASSSQGNTEAFF NA TRBJ1-1 NA TRBV2
TGTGCCAGCAGCGCCGGGACAGGGGCCTACAATGAGCAGTTCTTC CASSAGTGAYNEQFF NA TRBJ2-1 TRBD1 TRBV6-2/TRBV6-3
TGTGCCAGCAGTGGCTTGACAGGGGAAGGAAACACCATATATTTT CASSGLTGEGNTIYF NA TRBJ1-3 TRBD1 TRBV6-4
TGCGCCAGCAGTGCAGGGGGCGCGGGCTATGGCTACACCTTC CASSAGGAGYGYTF NA TRBJ1-2 TRBD1 TRBV10-1
TGTGCCAGCAGCTCCCGACAGGGACTAGCCTACGAGCAGTACTTC CASSSRQGLAYEQYF once TRBJ2-7 NA TRBV7-2
TGTGCCAGTAGGGATGCGGGGGGTAATAGCAATCAGCCCCAGCATTTT CASRDAGGNSNQPQHF NA TRBJ1-5 NA TRBV19
TGTGCCTGGAGTGTAATAACAACGAATGAAAAACTGTTTTTT CAWSVITTNEKLFF NA TRBJ1-4 NA TRBV30
TGTGCCAGCAGCTTAGGGACTAGCGGGGGGGGCTACAATGAGCAGTTCTTC CASSLGTSGGGYNEQFF NA TRBJ2-1 TRBD2 TRBV11-2
TGTGCCAGCAGCCGCGCGGGGGAGCAGTACTTC CASSRAGEQYF NA TRBJ2-7 NA TRBV12-3/TRBV12-4
TGTGCCAGCAGTATAGCCTACGAGCAGTACTTC CASSIAYEQYF NA TRBJ2-7 NA TRBV6-2/TRBV6-3
TGTGCCAGTATTACAGGGGCGAACACTGAAGCTTTCTTT CASITGANTEAFF NA TRBJ1-1 TRBD1 TRBV19
TGTGCCAGCAGCTTAGGGGCCACAGGCAATCAGCCCCAGCATTTT CASSLGATGNQPQHF NA TRBJ1-5 NA TRBV11-2
TGTGCCAGCAGTGGGGGGGTCGTCACTGAAGCTTTCTTT CASSGGVVTEAFF NA TRBJ1-1 NA TRBV2
TGTGCCAGCTCACCACCGGCCAGGGTTAATGGCTACACCTTC CASSPPARVNGYTF NA TRBJ1-2 NA TRBV18
TGTGCCACCAGCAGTGGTGACAGGGCTGGAAACACCATATATTTT CATSSGDRAGNTIYF NA TRBJ1-3 TRBD1 TRBV15
TGTGCCAGCAGGAGAGGGGGCGAGACCCAGTACTTC CASRRGGETQYF NA TRBJ2-5 TRBD1 TRBV11-2
TGTGCCAGCAGCTTAGCGGCAGGGCGTTGGGGCACTGAAGCTTTCTTT CASSLAAGRWGTEAFF few TRBJ1-1 NA TRBV7-6
TGTGCCAGCAGTGCTGGACTAGCGGGTGTGAACACCGGGGAGCTGTTTTTT CASSAGLAGVNTGELFF once TRBJ2-2 TRBD2 TRBV6-4
TGCAGCGTCCTCAAGGGGGAGAGCACAGATACGCAGTATTTT CSVLKGESTDTQYF NA TRBJ2-3 NA TRBV29-1